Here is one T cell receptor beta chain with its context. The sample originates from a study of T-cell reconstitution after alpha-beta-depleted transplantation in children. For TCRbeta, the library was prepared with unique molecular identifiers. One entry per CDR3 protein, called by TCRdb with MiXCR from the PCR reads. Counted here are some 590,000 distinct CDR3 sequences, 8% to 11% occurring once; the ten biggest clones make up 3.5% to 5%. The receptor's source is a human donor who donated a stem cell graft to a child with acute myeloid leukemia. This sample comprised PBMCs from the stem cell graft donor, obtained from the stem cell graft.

CDR3 loop: CASSPLDPTRGYTF. CDR3 in DNA: TGTGCCAGCTCACCACTGGACCCAACCAGGGGCTACACCTTC. The chain is built from TRBV18 and TRBJ1-2; D not certain. CDR3 length: 14 amino acids. Germline V gives CDR1 KGHSH, CDR2 LQKENI. The V end was cut by 1 base, the J end by 8 bases, with 14 bases between.